This T cell receptor beta chain was found in a study of vaccination effects on CD4 cells after COVID-19. Study-level background: Viral peptide pools were used in the ViraFEST assay to expand antigen-specific CD4+ T cells, and sequencing came afterward. The median interval between the second dose and post-vaccine sampling was 72 days.

The V end lost 6 bases, the J end lost 8 bases, and 13 bases lay between the germline ends. The CDR3 spans 11 residues. The V gene's germline CDR1 is SQVTM and CDR2 ANQGSEA. This clone was observed a few times. No antigen is known for it. At the end of nine to ten days of culture, CD4+ T cells were isolated. Each participant received a vaccine that was either BNT162b2 or mRNA-1273, given as two doses. Nucleocapsid antibody tests were negative, and the vaccine recipients had no prior SARS-CoV-2 infection. Replacing half the medium with IL-2 medium was done on days 3 and 7. Data came from immunoSEQ multiplex PCR; TCRdb stores just in-frame clones and leaves some out. The sample lists 30,000 or so clones; around 70% were seen once.

This receptor was taken from a human donor who received a COVID-19 vaccine. The chain employs TRBV29-1 and TRBJ1-2; a possible D gene is TRBD1 (6 bases). Sequencing was performed on CD4+ T cells from PBMCs cultured without peptide, taken after COVID-19 vaccination. CDR3 sequence: CSVSVGGGYTF. CDR3 nucleotides: TGCAGCGTGTCCGTGGGGGGCGGCTACACCTTC. The full variable domain, in which reference TRBV29-1 and TRBJ1-2 provide the parts outside the CDR3, is SAVISQKPSRDICQRGTSLTIQCQVDSQVTMMFWYRQQPGQSLTLIATANQGSEATYESGFVIDKFPISRPNLTFSTLTVSNMSPEDSSIYLCSVSVGGGYTFGSGTRLTVV.